The rows below give T cell receptor beta chains drawn from one sample of a study of CD8 T cells in ankylosing spondylitis. Using its own MiXCR run on the 5' RACE reads, TCRdb lists one record per CDR3 protein. The sample holds under 150,000 distinct CDR3 sequences, over 9.5% seen once. Sequenced input: blood, either unsorted or a sorted T cell fraction (not recorded which). These receptors were collected from a female donor with ankylosing spondylitis or in good health (not recorded which). Both conserved end residues are part of each CDR3. The D gene is left open where the match is weak. A clone size is listed for some rows: how often the clone was seen (once, few, many), or a class if it is expanded.

j_call v_call clone_size d_call cdr3_aa cdr3_nt
TRBJ2-5 TRBV6-2/TRBV6-3 many TRBD2 CASNELAAQETQYF TGTGCCAGCAATGAACTAGCGGCGCAAGAGACCCAGTACTTC
TRBJ2-7 TRBV18 many NA CASSPRTEGEQYF TGTGCCAGCTCACCCCGGACAGAGGGGGAGCAGTACTTC
TRBJ1-5 TRBV20-1 many NA CSARDQRAHYQPQHF TGCAGTGCTAGAGATCAGCGGGCCCATTATCAGCCCCAGCATTTT
TRBJ2-1 TRBV5-5 many TRBD2 CASSPTSGPYNEQFF TGTGCCAGCAGCCCGACTAGCGGACCCTACAATGAGCAGTTCTTC
TRBJ2-1 TRBV28 many NA CASSFWSPQGAYNEQFF TGTGCCAGCAGTTTTTGGTCCCCTCAAGGGGCCTACAATGAGCAGTTCTTC
TRBJ2-1 TRBV6-6 NA NA CASSAGAGWQFF TGTGCCAGCAGTGCGGGGGCCGGTTGGCAGTTCTTC
TRBJ2-1 TRBV11-2 few NA CASSFGVPEQFF TGTGCCAGCAGCTTTGGGGTGCCTGAGCAGTTCTTC
TRBJ2-2 TRBV10-3 many NA CAISDRGQGTGELFF TGTGCCATCAGTGATCGGGGGCAGGGAACCGGGGAGCTGTTTTTT
TRBJ2-3 TRBV18 few NA CASNKNTDTQYF TGTGCCAGCAACAAAAATACAGATACGCAGTATTTT
TRBJ2-5 TRBV29-1 NA NA CSVPTGGPQETQYF TGCAGCGTCCCCACGGGGGGCCCACAAGAGACCCAGTACTTC
TRBJ1-2 TRBV3-1 many NA CASSRSGTYGYTF TGTGCCAGCAGCCGTTCAGGGACCTATGGCTACACCTTC
TRBJ2-7 TRBV28 NA NA CASSSPPLGSYEQYF TGTGCCAGCAGCTCCCCTCCCCTAGGGTCCTACGAGCAGTACTTC
TRBJ2-7 TRBV20-1 NA NA CSASAQTGRNSGEQYF TGCAGTGCTAGCGCCCAGACCGGGAGAAACTCTGGTGAGCAGTACTTC
TRBJ2-1 TRBV29-1 many TRBD1 CSVAGQSSYNEQFF TGCAGCGTTGCGGGACAGAGCTCCTACAATGAGCAGTTCTTC
TRBJ2-6 TRBV4-2 few NA CASSQELRGSGANVLTF TGTGCCAGCAGCCAAGAGTTACGGGGGTCTGGGGCCAACGTCCTGACTTTC
TRBJ2-7 TRBV6-1 NA TRBD2 CASRSGAGASYEQYF TGTGCCAGCAGGAGCGGGGCGGGAGCGTCCTACGAGCAGTACTTC
TRBJ1-6 TRBV28 many TRBD1 CASSFGTGYSPLHF TGTGCCAGCAGTTTCGGGACAGGTTATTCACCCCTCCACTTT
TRBJ1-5 TRBV30 many NA CAWSVETSGQPQHF NA
TRBJ2-1 TRBV12-3/TRBV12-4 many TRBD2 CASSLRTSGSSYNEQFF TGTGCCAGCAGTTTAAGGACTAGCGGGAGCTCCTACAATGAGCAGTTCTTC
TRBJ2-1 TRBV25-1 NA NA CAGSESGTESYNEQFF TGTGCCGGCAGTGAAAGCGGGACAGAAAGCTACAATGAGCAGTTCTTC
TRBJ2-7 TRBV11-2 many NA CASSLDASSYEQYF TGTGCCAGCAGCTTAGATGCTAGCTCCTACGAGCAGTACTTC
TRBJ1-1 TRBV7-8 many NA CATLRGRSMNTEAFF TGTGCCACCCTTCGGGGGAGGAGCATGAACACTGAAGCTTTCTTT
TRBJ2-3 TRBV28 many NA CASTKAPGRTADTQYF TGTGCCAGCACCAAAGCCCCGGGCCGAACGGCAGATACGCAGTATTTT
TRBJ2-3 TRBV19 many NA CASSIPDSLWYTQYF TGTGCCAGTAGTATTCCCGACTCGTTGTGGTATACGCAGTATTTT
TRBJ2-3 TRBV12-3/TRBV12-4 NA NA CTRSLLPAQIITDTQYF TGTACCCGCAGTCTTCTCCCGGCACAGATAATCACAGATACGCAGTATTTT
TRBJ2-1 TRBV29-1 NA NA CSVESTNEQFF TGCAGCGTTGAATCTACCAATGAGCAGTTCTTC
TRBJ2-7 TRBV5-1 many NA CASSFPRDPYEQYF TGCGCCAGCAGCTTTCCACGGGACCCTTACGAGCAGTACTTC
TRBJ1-1 TRBV5-1 few TRBD1 CASSPRTGEGTEAFF TGCGCCAGCAGCCCTCGGACAGGGGAGGGCACTGAAGCTTTCTTT
TRBJ2-5 TRBV5-1 many NA CASSLISRETQYF TGCGCCAGCAGCTTAATTAGTCGAGAGACCCAGTACTTC
TRBJ2-1 TRBV18 many TRBD2 CASSPVSGIYNEQFF TGTGCCAGCTCACCAGTAAGCGGGATCTACAATGAGCAGTTCTTC
TRBJ2-3 TRBV7-2 few TRBD2 CASSKGTSGSDTQYF TGTGCCAGCAGCAAAGGGACTAGCGGGTCAGATACGCAGTATTTT
TRBJ2-2 TRBV28 few NA CASSFARTGELFF TGTGCCAGCAGTTTTGCGAGAACCGGGGAGCTGTTTTTT
TRBJ2-3 TRBV15 many TRBD2 CATSRDLAGVVTDTQYF TGTGCCACCAGCAGAGATCTAGCGGGAGTCGTCACAGATACGCAGTATTTT
TRBJ2-5 TRBV27 NA NA CASSLFRGVETQYF TGTGCCAGCAGTTTATTTAGAGGGGTGGAGACCCAGTACTTC
TRBJ2-1 TRBV6-2/TRBV6-3 many TRBD2 CASSYNRRSSGRNNEQFF TGTGCCAGCAGTTACAATCGAAGGTCCAGCGGGAGAAACAATGAGCAGTTCTTC
TRBJ2-1 TRBV18 many NA CASSPGRDNEQFF TGTGCCAGCTCACCAGGCAGAGATAATGAGCAGTTCTTC
TRBJ2-7 TRBV5-1 many TRBD2 CASSAGVSSEQYF TGCGCCAGCAGCGCGGGGGTATCCTCCGAGCAGTACTTC
TRBJ2-4 TRBV7-9 many TRBD2 CASSPPSGGDENIQYF TGTGCCAGCAGCCCCCCAAGTGGGGGGGATGAAAACATTCAGTACTTC
TRBJ2-1 TRBV20-1 many NA CSANRDRAYNEQFF TGCAGTGCCAACCGGGACCGCGCCTACAATGAGCAGTTCTTC
TRBJ2-3 TRBV11-2 many NA CASSSGGIPSDTQYF TGTGCCAGCAGCTCAGGGGGGATCCCCTCAGATACGCAGTATTTT
TRBJ2-3 TRBV18 few NA CASSPQDTDTQYF TGTGCCAGCTCACCACAGGACACAGATACGCAGTATTTT
TRBJ2-3 TRBV30 NA TRBD1 CAWSLGQVTDTQYF TGTGCCTGGAGCTTGGGACAGGTCACAGATACGCAGTATTTT
TRBJ2-3 TRBV5-1 few TRBD2 CASSGGLAGKDTQYF TGCGCCAGCAGCGGGGGGCTAGCGGGAAAAGATACGCAGTATTTT
TRBJ1-1 TRBV29-1 many TRBD1 CSVVRVGGTGVLTEAFF TGCAGCGTTGTGAGGGTTGGCGGGACAGGGGTTTTGACTGAAGCTTTCTTT
TRBJ2-1 TRBV12-3/TRBV12-4 many TRBD2 CASRKRGLAGLDEQFF TGTGCCAGCAGAAAAAGGGGACTAGCGGGATTGGATGAGCAGTTCTTC
TRBJ2-3 TRBV28 many NA CASSSRGDTQYF TGTGCCAGCAGTTCGCGGGGAGATACGCAGTATTTT
TRBJ1-2 TRBV20-1 many NA CSASPFYGYTF TGCAGTGCCAGTCCGTTCTATGGCTACACCTTC
TRBJ1-2 TRBV20-1 many TRBD1 CSARGEGASWGYTF TGCAGTGCTAGAGGGGAGGGGGCGAGTTGGGGCTACACCTTC
TRBJ1-2 TRBV28 NA NA CASSLWVRARFGYTF TGTGCCAGCAGTTTATGGGTGAGGGCGCGGTTCGGCTACACCTTC